Detailed here is one T cell receptor beta chain. This record belongs to a study of blood T cell repertoires in COVID-19. Original analysis: Quantification of nucleated cells was approximated via reference gene primer amplification. The method was immunoSEQ multiplex PCR; TCRdb's version includes in-frame clones alone and lacks a portion of them. That table furnishes V, J and clone size, whereas the DNA furnished D and trimming. This table has 160,000 or so clones, around 82% appearing once. The CDR3 totals 17 residues. CDR1 is MNHEY and CDR2 is SMNVEV in the germline V gene (reference sequence). V lost 4 bases to trimming and J lost 2 bases, with 18 bases between them.

This clonotype originated in a man aged 55 to 70 with active or convalescent COVID-19. The chain links TRBV27 to TRBJ2-1; possibly TRBD2 for D (5 bases). Sequenced sample: peripheral blood. The CDR3 DNA reads as TGTGCCAGCAGTTCAATATCCGGGGAGAGGGCCTACAATGAGCAGTTCTTC. Amino acids: CASSSISGERAYNEQFF.